This section outlines one T cell receptor (beta chain) sequence together with its context. Per the study methods: Amplifying reference gene primers gave estimates of nucleated cell counts. This table comes from immunoSEQ multiplex PCR, and its TCRdb copy is limited to in-frame clones, with some not included. V, J and clone size were drawn from that table, and D and trimming were deduced from the DNA. The table includes 180,000 or so clones, roughly 90% detected once. Cohort 3 donors counted as recovered after two negative PCRs, clearance, or resolved symptoms. These data come from a study of blood T cell repertoires in COVID-19. Study information: Material from acute and convalescent COVID-19 was sourced from the United States, Italy and Spain. From T cells, B-cell-depleted T cells, or PBMCs came the material, which was cDNA or gDNA.

The sample consisted of PBMCs or T cells enriched from blood (not recorded which). The TCR was taken from a woman aged 18-29 years who had recovered from COVID-19.

CDR3 region: CASRSNPGTGLEVVGYTF. The CDR3 DNA is TGTGCCAGCAGGTCCAACCCCGGGACAGGGCTTGAAGTTGTTGGCTACACCTTC. The chain employs TRBV25-1 and TRBJ1-2; 9 bases align to TRBD1. This CDR3 contains 18 residues. The J segment lost 7 bases and the V segment lost 6 bases, leaving 21 bases of the junction unmatched. CDR1 MGHDK and CDR2 SYGVNS come from the germline V gene.